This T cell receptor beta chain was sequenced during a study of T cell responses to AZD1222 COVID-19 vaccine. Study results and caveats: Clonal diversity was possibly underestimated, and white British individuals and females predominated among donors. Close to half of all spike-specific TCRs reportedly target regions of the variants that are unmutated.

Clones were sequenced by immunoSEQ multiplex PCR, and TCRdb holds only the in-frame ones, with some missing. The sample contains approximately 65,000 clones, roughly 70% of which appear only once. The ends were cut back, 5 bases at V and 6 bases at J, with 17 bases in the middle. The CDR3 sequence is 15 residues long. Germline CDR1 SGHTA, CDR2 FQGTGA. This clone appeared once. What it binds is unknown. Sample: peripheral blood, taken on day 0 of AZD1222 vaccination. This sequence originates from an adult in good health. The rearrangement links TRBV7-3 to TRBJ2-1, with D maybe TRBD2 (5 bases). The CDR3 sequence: CASSPTPVEGNEQFF. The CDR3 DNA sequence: TGTGCCAGCAGCCCGACACCCGTTGAGGGCAATGAGCAGTTCTTC.